This T cell receptor beta chain comes out of a study of OX40 agonist ivuxolimab in advanced cancers. About the study as a whole: Ivuxolimab was an agonistic, fully human IgG2 monoclonal antibody directed against OX40 (CD134), a costimulatory receptor. Intravenous ivuxolimab was administered to patients every 2 weeks at six dose levels: 0.01, 0.1, 0.3, 1.5, 3 and 10 mg/kg. Among the roughly 54 dose-escalation patients, 19 had hepatocellular carcinoma, 15 melanoma, 9 renal cell carcinoma and 9 head and neck cancer. In the dose-escalation cohort, 82.7% of patients were male, and the mean age was approximately 60 years, with a range of about 23 to 85. Patients were allowed to have had prior anti-PD-1, anti-PD-L1 or anti-CTLA-4 therapy, and about 40% of the dose-escalation patients had been treated with checkpoint inhibitors. Partial responses occurred in three dose-escalation patients, of whom one had hepatocellular carcinoma and two had cutaneous melanoma. Peripheral TCRbeta sequencing was intended to test whether TCR sequence diversity was altered and clonal T-cell expansion was caused by ivuxolimab. The paper describes the monotherapy dose-escalation part (N ≈ 49 patients) of the phase I trial of ivuxolimab. Here is what the overall study found, with its caveats: In the 0.1-3.0 mg/kg groups, partial responders were among the patients with the lowest normalized peripheral clonal expansion, particularly in CD8+ T cells. Low levels of normalized T-cell clonal expansion were also shown by some nonresponding patients. After ivuxolimab, more expanded clones were found on average in CD8+ T cells than in CD4+ T cells. At doses of 0.1 to 3.0 mg/kg, clonal expansion of both CD4+ and CD8+ T cells in blood was seen between baseline and week 6. The antigen specificity of the peripheral T cells that underwent clonal expansion was not determined.

To sequence the TCRbeta CDR3 region, genomic DNA was isolated from the sorted cells. The immunoSEQ Assay was used for sequencing of TCRbeta CDR3 regions. TCRdb obtained this table from immuneACCESS and retained in-frame rearrangements with V and J assigned. These tables miss some clones; where compared with another copy, unresolved V genes account for less than half of the shortfall, and the remainder is unexplained. The table for this sample lists more than 45,000 clones; over 75% of them were counted only once. The ten biggest clones cover 0.75% of the sample. The trial excluded patients who had a history of autoimmune disease or who were on systemic immunosuppression. Peripheral blood for TCR sequencing was drawn from every dose cohort at baseline, at cycle 4 day 1 and at cycle 7 day 1. The samples were taken from a phase I, first-in-human, multicenter, open-label dose-escalation trial of ivuxolimab. Adults with locally advanced or metastatic melanoma, renal cell, hepatocellular, or head and neck squamous cell carcinoma were enrolled in the trial. Before TCR sequencing, CD4+ T cells and CD8+ T cells from peripheral blood were sorted into separate populations.

For CDR1 and CDR2, the germline V gene lists MDHEN and SYDVKM. Including cysteine and phenylalanine, the CDR3 has 14 amino acids. The CDR3 DNA has 42 bases and is translated from base 1. Trimming at the junction amounts to 2 bases on V and 3 bases on J, and the germline ends lie 10 bases apart. Of note for this clone: The antigen it binds to is not known. Within one base of it there is no much larger clone, and no base qualities were kept.

This TCR derives from an adult with an advanced solid tumor such as melanoma, head and neck, liver or kidney cancer. The V and J segments used are TRBV28 and TRBJ1-1; a tentative D match to TRBD1 spans 6 bases. The sample was CD4+ or CD8+ T cells sorted from blood, taken in a trial of the OX40 agonist ivuxolimab. The CDR3 region reads CASSLNQGYTEAFF. Read as DNA, the sequence is TGTGCCAGCAGTTTAAATCAGGGGTACACTGAAGCTTTCTTT.